The rows below give T cell receptor beta chains drawn from one sample of a study of cytomegalovirus exposure and HLA in healthy donors. Profiled with immunoSEQ multiplex PCR; TCRdb holds only in-frame clones, not every one. The sample contains roughly 120,000 clones, more than 60% of which appear only once. Sequenced input: PBMCs. The source is a woman aged 40 to 50 in good health and CMV-seropositive. Each CDR3 is given with its conserved first and last residue. The D gene is left open where the match is weak. Size tells how often a clone was seen (once, few, many) or the class of an expanded clone, and some rows leave it out.

CDR3nt	CDR3aa	abundance	j_gene	len	d_gene	v_gene
TGTGCCAGCAGTTTATACAGGGGGAGCTCCTACGAGCAGTACTTC	CASSLYRGSSYEQYF	-	TRBJ2-7	15	TRBD1	TRBV28
TGTGCCAGCTCATTACAGGGGGCCAGGGCTGAAGCTTTCTTT	CASSLQGARAEAFF	-	TRBJ1-1	14	TRBD1	TRBV18
TGTGCCAGCAGCCCCCGACAGGGGTCAGATACGCAGTATTTT	CASSPRQGSDTQYF	-	TRBJ2-3	14	TRBD1	TRBV7-7
TGTGCCAGCAGCGGCGGACTAGCGGGGGCCGAGCAGTACTTC	CASSGGLAGAEQYF	-	TRBJ2-7	14	TRBD2	TRBV9
TGTGCCAGCAGCTCGACTCGGTCTAGCCCGCTTAACACCTTC	CASSSTRSSPLNTF	few	TRBJ1-2	14	-	TRBV7-2
TGTGCCAGCAGGCGGACAGGGGGCGCGGAGACCCAGTACTTC	CASRRTGGAETQYF	-	TRBJ2-5	14	TRBD1	TRBV2
TGTGCCAGCAGCTTCCGTCCTACCGGGACAGATAATTCACCCCTCCACTTT	CASSFRPTGTDNSPLHF	-	TRBJ1-6	17	TRBD1	TRBV5-6
TGTGCCATCAGTGAGAGCCTCCCCCAGGGTGGCTACACCTTC	CAISESLPQGGYTF	once	TRBJ1-2	14	-	TRBV10-3
TGTGCCAGCAGGACATGGGAACAGGGTAGGGGCCAAGAGACCCAGTACTTC	CASRTWEQGRGQETQYF	-	TRBJ2-5	17	-	TRBV27
TGTGCCAGCAGCTTTAACAGGGTCAATCAGCCCCAGCATTTT	CASSFNRVNQPQHF	-	TRBJ1-5	14	-	TRBV7-8
TGCGCCAGCAGCTCGGGACAGGGGAAACTTAACTATGGCTACACCTTC	CASSSGQGKLNYGYTF	-	TRBJ1-2	16	TRBD1	TRBV5-1
TGCAGCGTCCGGACAGGGGGTGCCCCCGAGCAGTACTTC	CSVRTGGAPEQYF	-	TRBJ2-7	13	TRBD1	TRBV29-1
TGTGCCAGTAGTATCCGAGAGACCCAGTACTTC	CASSIRETQYF	-	TRBJ2-5	11	-	TRBV19
TGTGCCAGCAGTGAACCCATACAGATTAACTATGGCTACACCTTC	CASSEPIQINYGYTF	-	TRBJ1-2	15	-	TRBV6-1
TGTGCCAGCTCCCCCGGGACAGGCACTGGGGCCAACGTCCTGACTTTC	CASSPGTGTGANVLTF	-	TRBJ2-6	16	TRBD1	TRBV18
TGTGCCAGCAGCACAGGGGGGCCGGGCGAGCAGTACTTC	CASSTGGPGEQYF	-	TRBJ2-7	13	TRBD1	TRBV11-3
TGTGCCAGCAGCCCCCGATGGGGGGGTAGGCAAGAGACCCAGTACTTC	CASSPRWGGRQETQYF	-	TRBJ2-5	16	TRBD2	TRBV7-9
TGTGCCAGCAGCAGGGGGACAGGGTACCAAGAGACCCAGTACTTC	CASSRGTGYQETQYF	once	TRBJ2-5	15	TRBD1	TRBV5-8
TGCGCCAGCAGCTTGGGGCTAGCGGACACCGGGGAGCTGTTTTTT	CASSLGLADTGELFF	-	TRBJ2-2	15	TRBD2	TRBV5-1
TGTGCCAGCAGTCCCCTCGGCGGAGCCAAAAACATTCAGTACTTC	CASSPLGGAKNIQYF	-	TRBJ2-4	15	-	TRBV28
TGTGCCAGCGGACAGGGTGGACAGCCCCAGCATTTT	CASGQGGQPQHF	-	TRBJ1-5	12	TRBD1	TRBV7-2
TGCAGCGTTGCGTCCAGGGGGGATTCCTACGAGCAGTACTTC	CSVASRGDSYEQYF	-	TRBJ2-7	14	-	TRBV29-1
TGTGCCTGGAGTCCCCCCGGGGGGAGCACAGATACGCAGTATTTT	CAWSPPGGSTDTQYF	-	TRBJ2-3	15	TRBD2	TRBV30
TGTGCCAGCAGTTTCCCCCCGGGACTAAGTAACAATCAGCCCCAGCATTTT	CASSFPPGLSNNQPQHF	-	TRBJ1-5	17	-	TRBV28
TGTGCCAGCAGTGGCCAGGGAGGGTCCTACAATGAGCAGTTCTTC	CASSGQGGSYNEQFF	-	TRBJ2-1	15	TRBD2	TRBV6-1
TGCGCCAGCAGCTCCCTCAAGGCAGGGCAATCTGAAGCTTTCTTT	CASSSLKAGQSEAFF	-	TRBJ1-1	15	-	TRBV5-1
TGTGCCAGCAGCACCTCGAGGACAGGGAAAGAGACCCAGTACTTC	CASSTSRTGKETQYF	-	TRBJ2-5	15	TRBD1	TRBV5-4
TGTGCCAGCGGGACAGCCGGTCAGCCCCAGCATTTT	CASGTAGQPQHF	-	TRBJ1-5	12	TRBD1	TRBV28
TGTGCCAGCATCCAGCGGGAGTCAAGCACCGGGGAGCTGTTTTTT	CASIQRESSTGELFF	-	TRBJ2-2	15	TRBD2	TRBV27
TGCAGTGCTTCGCCGGGATGGGAGCAGTACTTC	CSASPGWEQYF	few	TRBJ2-7	11	-	TRBV20-1
TGTGCCAGCAGCCAAGATGAGTTCTCCCCCACAGATACGCAGTATTTT	CASSQDEFSPTDTQYF	-	TRBJ2-3	16	-	TRBV4-2
TGTTCCAGCAGTCTCACTTCGGGACTAGGGACCGGGGAGCTGTTTTTT	CSSSLTSGLGTGELFF	-	TRBJ2-2	16	TRBD2	TRBV7-9
TGTGCCAGCAGTGATGGCGGGGAATTAGAGACCCAGTACTTC	CASSDGGELETQYF	-	TRBJ2-5	14	-	TRBV2
TGCGCCAGCAGCCCCCTATGGGGACAGAGCTATGGCTACACCTTC	CASSPLWGQSYGYTF	once	TRBJ1-2	15	TRBD1	TRBV4-1
TGCGCCAGCAGCCGACAACAGGGAGTTAATGAAAAACTGTTTTTT	CASSRQQGVNEKLFF	-	TRBJ1-4	15	-	TRBV4-1
TGTGCCAGCAGCTTCGATGTAGCGGGAGGTGCAGATACGCAGTATTTT	CASSFDVAGGADTQYF	-	TRBJ2-3	16	TRBD2	TRBV9
TGTGCCAGCAGCTTTGGCGGGACTAGCGGGAGGAATGAGCAGTTCTTC	CASSFGGTSGRNEQFF	-	TRBJ2-1	16	TRBD2	TRBV11-3
TGTGCCATCAGTGAACCGGGACTAGCGGGAGCCAATGAGCAGTTCTTC	CAISEPGLAGANEQFF	once	TRBJ2-1	16	TRBD2	TRBV10-3
TGCGCCAGCACCAAGTGGGCTAGCGGGACCCAAGAGACCCAGTACTTC	CASTKWASGTQETQYF	-	TRBJ2-5	16	TRBD2	TRBV5-1
TGTGCCAGCAGCGAACCGCAGGGGAAGAACACTGAAGCTTTCTTT	CASSEPQGKNTEAFF	-	TRBJ1-1	15	-	TRBV9
TGCGCCAGCAGCCAAGATCGAGGGTGGGCTTCCTCCTACGAGCAGTACTTC	CASSQDRGWASSYEQYF	-	TRBJ2-7	17	-	TRBV4-1
TGTGCCAGCAGTTTGGGACTACCCCTTAGGAAGCAGTACTTC	CASSLGLPLRKQYF	-	TRBJ2-7	14	TRBD2	TRBV28
TGTGCCAGCAGCTTAGAGGGACATTCCTACTACGAGCAGTACTTC	CASSLEGHSYYEQYF	-	TRBJ2-7	15	-	TRBV7-2
TGTGCCAGTAGTATATCGGCCGGGACCGGGGAGCTGTTTTTT	CASSISAGTGELFF	-	TRBJ2-2	14	-	TRBV19
TGTGCCACCAGCAGTGGCCTGGGCGGGGGGAATCGTGAGCAGTTCTTC	CATSSGLGGGNREQFF	-	TRBJ2-1	16	TRBD2	TRBV15
TGTGCCAGTAGTATAGGACCCGGACAGGGGGTTTGGATGAACACTGAAGCTTTCTTT	CASSIGPGQGVWMNTEAFF	-	TRBJ1-1	19	TRBD1	TRBV19
TGTGCCAGCAGCCCTTATTTGGGGGGTGAGGGCAGGAGGAAGTATGGCTACACCTTC	CASSPYLGGEGRRKYGYTF	-	TRBJ1-2	19	-	TRBV28
TGCAGCGTTGAACAGGTGGAAAAACTGTTTTTT	CSVEQVEKLFF	-	TRBJ1-4	11	-	TRBV29-1